Detailed here is one T cell receptor beta chain. This sample is part of a study of shared clonotypes between healthy human individuals. The CDR3 runs to 15 residues. V lost 2 bases and J lost 4, with 11 bases in between. Germline V gene data show CDR1 as MDHEN and CDR2 as SYDVKM. All donors qualified as healthy HIV-negative adults and had experienced no recent acute infections or vaccinations. Genomic DNA per cell subset filled all wells of several immunoSEQ plates. Per the original methods: Junction-only immunoSEQ data arrived without quality scores, meaning filtering differed. Clones were sequenced by immunoSEQ multiplex PCR, and TCRdb holds only the in-frame ones, with some missing. V and J calls and clone size follow that table, whereas D and trimming were derived from the DNA. The sample has 2 million to 2.5 million clones, more than 90% seen once.

The receptor was isolated from a man between 18 and 35 years old in good health. The chain carries TRBV28 and TRBJ1-4; D is undetermined. The source material was naive CD4+ T cells sorted from blood. Stated subset: CD45RA+ positively selected. The DNA for the CDR3 is TGTGCCAGCAGTTTACGATACAGCAATAATGAAAAACTGTTTTTT. Its protein product is CASSLRYSNNEKLFF.